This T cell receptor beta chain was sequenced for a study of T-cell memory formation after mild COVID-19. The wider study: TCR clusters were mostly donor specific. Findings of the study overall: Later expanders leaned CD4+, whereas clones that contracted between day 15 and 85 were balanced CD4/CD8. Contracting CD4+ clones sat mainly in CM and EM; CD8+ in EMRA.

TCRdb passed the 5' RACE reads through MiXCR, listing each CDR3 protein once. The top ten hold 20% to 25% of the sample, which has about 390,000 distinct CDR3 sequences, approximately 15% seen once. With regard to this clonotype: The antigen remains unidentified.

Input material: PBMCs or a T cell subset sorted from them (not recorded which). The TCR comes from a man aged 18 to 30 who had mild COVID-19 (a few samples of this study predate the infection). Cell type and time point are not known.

The CDR3 DNA sequence: TGTGCCATCAACCCGGGACTAGCGCTCAATGAGCAGTTCTTC. Translating it yields CAINPGLALNEQFF. The V call is TRBV10-3, the J call TRBJ2-1, with 10 bases matching TRBD2. Germline-derived CDR1 and CDR2 are ENHRY and SYGVKD. With V trimmed by 7 bases and J by 6 bases, 6 bases remained unmatched. The CDR3 has 14 amino acids.